This TCR beta chain stems from a study of Tregs in tolerant kidney transplant recipients. Using immunoSEQ multiplex PCR, the repertoire was profiled, and TCRdb retains in-frame clones only, with some absent. The profile shows 35,000 to 50,000 clones, 95% of them singletons. Germline CDR1 and CDR2: MNHGY and SVAAGI. The CDR3 length is 13 residues. The germline V and J ends were trimmed by 3 bases and 9 bases, with 15 bases remaining between them. A word on this clone: Its specificity is not known.

This rearrangement joins TRBV6-9 to TRBJ2-7, with unresolved D. The receptor was isolated from a human donor in good health. The sequenced material came from Tregs from blood cultured with allogeneic cells. In DNA form, the CDR3 reads TGTGCCAGCAGTTACCAGTCCGGGTTTGGGCAGTACTTC. Translation: CASSYQSGFGQYF.